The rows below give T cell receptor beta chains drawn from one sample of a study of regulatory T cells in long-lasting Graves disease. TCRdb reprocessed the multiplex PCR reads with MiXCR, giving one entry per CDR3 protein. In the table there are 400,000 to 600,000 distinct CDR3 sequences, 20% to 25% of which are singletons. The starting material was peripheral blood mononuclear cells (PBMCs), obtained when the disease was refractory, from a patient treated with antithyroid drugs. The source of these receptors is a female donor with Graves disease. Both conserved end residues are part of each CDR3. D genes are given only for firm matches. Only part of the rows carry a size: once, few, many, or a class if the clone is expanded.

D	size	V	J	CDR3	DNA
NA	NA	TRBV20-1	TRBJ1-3	CSASPGNTIYF	TGCAGTGCTAGTCCTGGAAACACCATATATTTT
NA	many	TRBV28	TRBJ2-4	CASSRDRNIQYF	TGTGCCAGCAGTCGGGACCGAAACATTCAGTACTTC
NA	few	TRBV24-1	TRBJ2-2	CATLTGNTGELFF	TGTGCCACCTTGACAGGGAACACCGGGGAGCTGTTTTTT
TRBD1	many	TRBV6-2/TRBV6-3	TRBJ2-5	CASSYGTGRSETQYF	TGTGCCAGCAGTTACGGGACAGGGAGGTCAGAGACCCAGTACTTC
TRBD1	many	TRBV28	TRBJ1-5	CASSFPRQGGQPQHF	TGTGCCAGCAGTTTCCCTAGACAGGGAGGTCAGCCCCAGCATTTT
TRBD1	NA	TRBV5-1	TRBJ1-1	CASSTGTGGVHTEAFF	TGCGCCAGCAGCACCGGGACAGGGGGCGTCCACACTGAAGCTTTCTTT
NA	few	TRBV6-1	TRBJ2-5	CASSHQGGGGETQYF	TGTGCCAGCAGCCATCAAGGAGGGGGGGGGGAGACCCAGTACTTC
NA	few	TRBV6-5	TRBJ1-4	CASSYPPKWGEGEKLFF	TGTGCCAGCAGTTACCCCCCAAAGTGGGGGGAAGGTGAAAAACTGTTTTTT
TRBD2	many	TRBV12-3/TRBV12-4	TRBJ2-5	CATTVGGEGETQYF	TGTGCCACCACGGTCGGGGGGGAAGGAGAGACCCAGTACTTC
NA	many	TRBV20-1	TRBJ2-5	CSASHPSLAPLQETQYF	TGCAGTGCTAGTCATCCATCCCTCGCGCCCCTCCAAGAGACCCAGTACTTC
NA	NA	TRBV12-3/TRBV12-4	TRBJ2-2	CASDETNTRELFF	TGTGCCAGCGACGAGACGAACACCAGGGAGTTGTTTTTT
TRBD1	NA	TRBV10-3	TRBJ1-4	CAISMDRENEKLFF	TGTGCCATCAGCATGGACAGGGAGAATGAAAAACTGTTTTTT
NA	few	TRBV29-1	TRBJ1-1	CSVRDREAFF	TGCAGCGTCCGTGACAGAGAAGCTTTCTTT
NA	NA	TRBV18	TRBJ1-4	CASSTRGATNERLFF	TGTGCCAGCTCAACCCGAGGTGCAACTAATGAAAGACTGTTTTTT
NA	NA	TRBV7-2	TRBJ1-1	CASSPSLGLNTEAFF	TGTGCCAGCAGCCCAAGCCTGGGGCTGAACACTGAAGCTTTCTTT
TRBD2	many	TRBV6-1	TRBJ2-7	CASSAPSGISLVYEQYF	TGTGCCAGCAGTGCACCTAGCGGGATAAGCCTTGTATACGAGCAGTACTTC
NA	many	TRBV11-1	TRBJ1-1	CASSLHLENTEAFF	TGTGCCAGCAGCTTACACCTAGAGAACACTGAAGCTTTCTTT
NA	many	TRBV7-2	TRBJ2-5	CASSLLGQGGEWETQYF	TGTGCCAGCAGCTTATTGGGGCAGGGCGGAGAATGGGAGACCCAGTACTTC
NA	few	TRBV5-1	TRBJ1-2	CASSSSTTNGGGYGYTF	TGCGCCAGCAGCTCCTCTACGACGAACGGGGGTGGCTATGGCTACACCTTC
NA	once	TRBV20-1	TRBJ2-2	CSASAAGHTGELFF	TGCAGTGCTAGTGCCGCCGGGCACACCGGGGAGCTGTTTTTT
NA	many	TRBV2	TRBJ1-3	CASSLGHLISGNTIYF	TGTGCCAGCAGTCTGGGCCACCTTATCTCTGGAAACACCATATATTTT
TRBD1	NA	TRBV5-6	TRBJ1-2	CASSSGQAVYGYTF	TGTGCCAGCAGCTCGGGACAGGCCGTCTATGGCTACACCTTC
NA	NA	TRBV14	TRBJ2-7	CASSATRSYEQYF	TGTGCCAGCAGCGCTACACGTTCCTACGAGCAGTACTTC
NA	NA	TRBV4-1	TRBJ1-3	CASSQESVGTGNTIYF	TGCGCCAGCAGCCAAGAGTCAGTTGGGACTGGAAACACCATATATTTT
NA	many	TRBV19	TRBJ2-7	CASSITEGSEQYF	TGTGCCAGTAGTATTACAGAAGGGAGCGAGCAGTACTTC
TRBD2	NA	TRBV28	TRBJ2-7	CASRPRTRGPYEQYF	TGTGCCAGCAGGCCACGGACTAGAGGACCTTACGAGCAGTACTTC